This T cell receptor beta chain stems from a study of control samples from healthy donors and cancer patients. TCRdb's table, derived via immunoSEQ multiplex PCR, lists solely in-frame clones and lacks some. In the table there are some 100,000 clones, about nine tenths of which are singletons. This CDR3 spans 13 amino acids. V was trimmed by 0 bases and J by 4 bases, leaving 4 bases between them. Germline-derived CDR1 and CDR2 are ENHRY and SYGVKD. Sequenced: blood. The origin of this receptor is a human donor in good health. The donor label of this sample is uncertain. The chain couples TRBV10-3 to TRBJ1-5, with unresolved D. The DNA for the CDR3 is TGTGCCATCAGTGAGTCCCCTAATCAGCCCCAGCATTTT. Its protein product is CAISESPNQPQHF.